The 24 T cell receptor beta chains below all came from one sample that was sequenced in a study of blood T cells in healthy people across ages. The second PCR ran about 6 to 12 cycles with a sample-barcoded 5' primer and J-beta primers. One entry per CDR3 protein, called by TCRdb with MiXCR from the 5' RACE reads. The sample has around 800,000 distinct CDR3 sequences; 20% to 30% are singletons. In addition, the sample was reused for a study of T cells of mothers and their children.

Sequenced input: blood. The source is a boy aged 10-17 years in good health.

This sequence joins TRBV30 and TRBJ1-3; unclear D gene. V lost 3 bases and J lost 6, with 12 bases in between. Germline V gene sequence: CDR1 GTSNPN, CDR2 SVGIG (reference sequence). The CDR3 length is 13 residues. Here the CDR3 DNA reads TGTGCCTGGAGCCAAGGGTTGGAAAACACCATATATTTT. Translated: CAWSQGLENTIYF.

A few counts support this clonotype. The genes are TRBV10-3 and TRBJ2-5; 7 nucleotides match TRBD1. The end of the DNA aligns better with TRBJ2-7, so the J call may be wrong. The CDR3 is 12 amino acids. Germline V gene sequence: CDR1 ENHRY, CDR2 SYGVKD. CDR3 sequence (DNA): TGTGCCGCCCGGGACAGAGCCTACGAGCAGTACTTC. Amino acid sequence: CAARDRAYEQYF.

This clonotype occurred a few times. The chain recombines TRBV6-2 or TRBV6-3 with TRBJ2-1, with D tentatively TRBD2 (7 bases). Germline values: CDR1 MNHEY, CDR2 SVGEGT. The CDR3 is 14 residues long. V lost 10 bases, J lost 5 bases, and 18 bases lay in between. This CDR3 reads CATNRGDNNNEQFF. The DNA of the CDR3 is TGTGCCACCAACCGGGGGGACAATAACAATGAGCAGTTCTTC.

V and J are TRBV29-1 and TRBJ2-3; D possibly corresponds to TRBD1 (6 bases). This CDR3 spans 14 amino acids. Between the trimmed V and J ends, which lost 5 bases and 0 bases, there was a span of 12 bases. Germline assignment: CDR1 SQVTM and CDR2 ANQGSEA. The CDR3 loop is CSVQGTPSTDTQYF. The CDR3 DNA reads TGCAGCGTTCAGGGGACCCCTAGCACAGATACGCAGTATTTT.

The J gene is TRBJ1-2, the V gene TRBV12-3 or TRBV12-4, with a weak D call TRBD1 (6 bases). This CDR3 contains 14 residues. Trimming took off 6 bases at V and 2 bases at J, with 13 bases between the two ends. CDR3 in amino acids: CASRKDRTNYGYTF. The CDR3, as DNA: TGTGCCAGCAGAAAAGACAGGACGAACTATGGCTACACCTTC.

This clonotype was seen more than once but under ten times. Here the CDR3 DNA reads TGCAGCGTGGCCCCACAGAGTAATGAAAAACTGTTTTTT. This codes for CSVAPQSNEKLFF. The chain carries TRBV29-1 and TRBJ1-4; no firm D call. The V gene lost 6 bases and the J gene lost 4 bases, with 12 bases spanning the gap. CDR1 is SQVTM and CDR2 is ANQGSEA in the germline V gene. CDR3 size: 13 residues.

This chain connects TRBV12-3 or TRBV12-4 to TRBJ1-1; D unclear. The CDR3 consists of 13 residues. V lost 4 bases and J lost 0, with 6 bases in between. The CDR3 bases are TGTGCCAGCAGTTCGATCATGAACACTGAAGCTTTCTTT. Translating gives CASSSIMNTEAFF.

This clonotype was seen more than once but under ten times. The rearrangement links TRBV5-1 to TRBJ2-7; 7 bases line up with TRBD1. The CDR3 is 15 residues long. The V gene end was trimmed by 3 bases and the J gene end by 0 bases; junction bases not matched to a gene: 6. Germline CDR1 reads SGHRS; CDR2 reads YFSETQ. This CDR3 is CASSSRQGNSYEQYF. The DNA for the CDR3 is TGCGCCAGCAGCTCCCGACAGGGCAACTCCTACGAGCAGTACTTC. Complete variable domain (other parts from reference TRBV5-1 and TRBJ2-7): KAGVTQTPRYLIKTRGQQVTLSCSPISGHRSVSWYQQTPGQGLQFLFEYFSETQRNKGNFPGRFSGRQFSNSRSEMNVSTLELGDSALYLCASSSRQGNSYEQYFGPGTRLTVT.

Points on this clonotype: A read error may account for a junction end that differs from germline. The chain recombines TRBV7-2 with TRBJ2-5; TRBD1 might be the D (7 bases). There are 15 residues in the CDR3. Germline lookup yields CDR1 SGHTA and CDR2 FQGNSA. The CDR3: CPSSLGGGPQETQYF. The CDR3 DNA sequence: TGTCCCAGCAGCCTAGGAGGGGGCCCCCAAGAGACCCAGTACTTC.

The table lists this clonotype with a few counts. This sequence joins TRBV25-1 and TRBJ2-5; D is possibly TRBD1 (7 bases). TRBJ2-1 matches the DNA end more closely, so the J call is doubtful. The CDR3 covers 16 residues. CDR1 and CDR2 from the germline V gene are MGHDK and SYGVNS. CDR3 sequence (DNA): TGTGCCAGCAGTGAGGGGGGACAGATGGGGTCCTATGAGCAGTTCTTC. It translates to CASSEGGQMGSYEQFF.

The chain employs TRBV5-4 and TRBJ1-2, with no clear D. Germline values: CDR1 SGHNT, CDR2 YYREEE (reference sequence). There are 13 residues in the CDR3. V was trimmed by 2 bases and J by 8 bases, leaving 13 bases between them. CDR3 bases: TGTGCCAGCAGCTTTAACACAGAAGCGGGCTACACCTTC. Translating gives CASSFNTEAGYTF.

This clonotype was found a few times. The chain joins TRBV11-2 to TRBJ2-5; D not resolved. The germline CDR1 and CDR2 sequences are SGHAT and FQNNGV. The CDR3 loop spans 16 amino acids. V dropped 1 base and J dropped 5 bases, with 17 bases sitting between them. The CDR3 loop reads CASSLALRLLGETQYF. In DNA, the CDR3 is TGTGCCAGCAGCTTAGCCTTACGGCTCCTGGGGGAGACCCAGTACTTC.

The chain couples TRBV12-3 or TRBV12-4 to TRBJ2-7; TRBD2 is a possible D gene (6 bases). Deletions cut 0 bases from V and 4 bases from J, with 13 bases between. CDR3 length equals 15 residues. The CDR3 loop is CASSLAEGNGYEQYF. CDR3 coding DNA: TGTGCCAGCAGTTTAGCGGAGGGGAACGGGTACGAGCAGTACTTC.

The J gene is TRBJ1-4, the V gene TRBV12-3 or TRBV12-4, with a tentative D call TRBD1 (5 bases). CDR3 length: 14 residues. V gave up 5 bases and J gave up 6 bases, with 13 bases separating them. CDR3 nucleotides: TGTGCCAGCAGTAAGCAGGGATGGGATGAAAAACTGTTTTTT. Its protein product is CASSKQGWDEKLFF.

The chain couples TRBV28 to TRBJ2-6; D is undetermined. The CDR3 has 14 residues. V was trimmed by 6 bases and J by 0 bases, leaving 6 bases between them. Per the germline V gene, CDR1 is MDHEN and CDR2 is SYDVKM. CDR3 sequence reads: CASRVDSGANVLTF. The CDR3 nucleotides are TGTGCCAGCAGGGTAGACTCTGGGGCCAACGTCCTGACTTTC.

This clonotype was seen ten or more times. The gene calls are TRBV5-1 and TRBJ2-5; D gene uncertain. This CDR3 comprises 12 residues. With 5 bases removed from V and 1 base from J, the gap between germline ends came to 6 bases. CDR1 and CDR2 (germline): SGHRS, YFSETQ. Here the CDR3 reads CASSQFQETQYF. The CDR3 DNA is TGCGCCAGCAGTCAATTCCAAGAGACCCAGTACTTC.

The sample holds a few counts of this clonotype. V gene TRBV6-5 combines with J gene TRBJ1-2; D unclear. This CDR3 has 14 amino acids. Germline loops: CDR1 MNHEY, CDR2 SVGAGI. Trimming removed 0 bases at V and 2 bases at J, with 7 bases between. CDR3 in amino acids: CASSYSAGNYGYTF. Here the CDR3 DNA reads TGTGCCAGCAGTTACTCGGCAGGCAACTATGGCTACACCTTC.

As to this clonotype: At one end, the junction sequence differs from germline, possibly due to a read error. The chain combines TRBV30 with TRBJ2-7; D is unresolved. Germline lookup yields CDR1 GTSNPN and CDR2 SVGIG (reference sequence). The CDR3 length is 12 residues. The CDR3 DNA reads as TGTTCCTGGAGTATCAGGAGCTACGAGCAGTACTTC. Translating it yields CSWSIRSYEQYF.

The chain links TRBV3-1 to TRBJ2-5; TRBD2 is a possible D gene (6 bases). The CDR3 sequence is 13 residues long. The germline V gene encodes CDR1 LGHDT and CDR2 YNNKEL (reference sequence). Trimming pared 1 base from V and 7 bases from J, leaving 10 bases between. The CDR3 DNA reads TGTGCCAGCAGCCAAGGACTAGACTGGACCCAGTACTTC. Protein: CASSQGLDWTQYF.

This clonotype was detected only a few times. The chain recombines TRBV2 with TRBJ2-7; the match to TRBD1 covers 10 bases. V was pared by 6 bases and J by 0 bases, with 5 bases of the junction left unmatched. Germline V gene data show CDR1 as SNHLY and CDR2 as FYNNEI. The CDR3 length is 15 residues. This chain's CDR3 is CASRGGQGSSYEQYF. In DNA, the CDR3 is TGTGCCAGCAGGGGGGGACAGGGGTCCTCCTACGAGCAGTACTTC.

A word on this clonotype: The missing conserved phenylalanine or tryptophan at the end of this CDR3 makes a read error likely. The DNA is omitted, as the CDR3 cannot be located on it reliably, and the CDR3 follows TCRdb's listing. J is TRBJ1-6 and V is TRBV7-3; the DNA was not used to check the table's D call, TRBD1. Germline CDR1 and CDR2: SGHTA and FQGTGA. Counting both end residues, the CDR3 totals 8 amino acids. The CDR3 loop is CASSLGVR.

V gene TRBV29-1 combines with J gene TRBJ2-5; no definite D call. TRBJ2-1 matches the DNA end more closely, so the J call is doubtful. The CDR3 totals 12 residues. CDR1 and CDR2 (germline): SQVTM, ANQGSEA. In DNA form, the CDR3 reads TGCAGCGCCCGCCGGGCCCACAATGAGCAGTTCTTC. This codes for CSARRAHNEQFF.

The rearrangement joins TRBV29-1 to TRBJ1-4, with D possibly TRBD1 on 6 matching bases. Trimming took 6 bases from V and 7 from J, leaving 18 bases between them. This CDR3 comprises 14 residues. CDR1 and CDR2 from the germline V gene are SQVTM and ANQGSEA. CDR3 nucleotide sequence: TGCAGCGTCCGAACGGGGGGGCTTAGTGAAAAACTGTTTTTT. Translation gives CSVRTGGLSEKLFF.

The chain employs TRBV18 and TRBJ2-6; no firm D call. This CDR3 comprises 18 residues. The ends were cut back, 2 bases at V and 0 bases at J, with 14 bases in the middle. Germline CDR1 reads KGHSH; CDR2 reads LQKENI. CDR3 amino acids: CASSPWQVNLSGANVLTF. In DNA, the CDR3 is TGTGCCAGCTCACCATGGCAGGTTAACCTCTCTGGGGCCAACGTCCTGACTTTC.